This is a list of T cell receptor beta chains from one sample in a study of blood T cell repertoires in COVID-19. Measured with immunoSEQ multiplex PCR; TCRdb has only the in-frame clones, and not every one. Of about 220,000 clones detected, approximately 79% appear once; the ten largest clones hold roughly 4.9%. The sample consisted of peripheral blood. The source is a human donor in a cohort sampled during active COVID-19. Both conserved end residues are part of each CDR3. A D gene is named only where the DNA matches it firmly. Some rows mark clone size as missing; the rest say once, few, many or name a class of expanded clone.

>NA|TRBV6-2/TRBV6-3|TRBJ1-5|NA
TGTGCCAGCAGTTACTCGACTGTCAATCAGCCCCAGCATTTT
CASSYSTVNQPQHF
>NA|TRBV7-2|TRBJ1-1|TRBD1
TGTGCCAGCAGCCCTAGACAGGGAATCACTGAAGCTTTCTTT
CASSPRQGITEAFF
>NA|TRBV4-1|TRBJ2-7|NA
TGCGCCAGCAGCCACTCCTGGGACACCTCTGAGAAGCAGTACTTC
CASSHSWDTSEKQYF
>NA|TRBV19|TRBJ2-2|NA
TGTGCCAGTATGAGGGGGAGACAGACCGGGGAGCTGTTTTTT
CASMRGRQTGELFF
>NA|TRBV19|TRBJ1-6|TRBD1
TGTGCCAGTAGACGACAGGGGAGAGATAATTCACCCCTCCACTTT
CASRRQGRDNSPLHF
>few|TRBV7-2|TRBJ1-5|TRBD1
TGTGCCAGCAGCCGGGACAGCTATAATCAGCCCCAGCATTTT
CASSRDSYNQPQHF
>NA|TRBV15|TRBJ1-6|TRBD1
TGTGCCACCAGCCGGGGACAGTGGGTTAGCAATAATTCACCCCTCCACTTT
CATSRGQWVSNNSPLHF
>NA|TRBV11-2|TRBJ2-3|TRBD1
TGTGCCAGCAGCTTAGGACAGGGTCGTAGCACAGATACGCAGTATTTT
CASSLGQGRSTDTQYF
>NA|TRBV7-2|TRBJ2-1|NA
TGTGCCAGCAGCGCCCAACGAGGAGATGAGCAGTTCTTC
CASSAQRGDEQFF
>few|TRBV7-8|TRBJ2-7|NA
TGTGCCAGCAGCTTAGCAGTGGTAGACTACGAGCAGTACTTC
CASSLAVVDYEQYF
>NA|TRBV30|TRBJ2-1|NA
TGTGCCTGGAGTCAGGACTACTACAATGAGCAGTTCTTC
CAWSQDYYNEQFF
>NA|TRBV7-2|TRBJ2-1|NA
TGTGCCAGCAGCCCTGACTCGTACAATGAGCAGTTCTTC
CASSPDSYNEQFF
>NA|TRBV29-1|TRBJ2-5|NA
TGCAGCGTTGGACAATTCCAAGAGACCCAGTACTTC
CSVGQFQETQYF
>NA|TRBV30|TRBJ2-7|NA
TGTGCCTGGAGTGTTTGGACTGGCTACGAGCAGTACTTC
CAWSVWTGYEQYF
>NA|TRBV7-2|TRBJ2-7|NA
TGTGCCAGCAGCTTAAGGACTACATACGGCCACGAGCAGTACTTC
CASSLRTTYGHEQYF
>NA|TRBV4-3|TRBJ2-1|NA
TGCGCCAGCAGCCAAGATCTAGCGCCCTTTTCCTACAATGAGCAGTTCTTC
CASSQDLAPFSYNEQFF
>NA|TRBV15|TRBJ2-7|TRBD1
TGTGCCACCAGCACAAGACAGGGGTTAGGCTACGAGCAGTACTTC
CATSTRQGLGYEQYF
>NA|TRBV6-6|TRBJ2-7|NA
TGTGCCAGCACCCAGAGGGCGGGTCGTACGTACGAGCAGTACTTC
CASTQRAGRTYEQYF
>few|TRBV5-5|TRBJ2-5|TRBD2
TGTGCCAGCAGCCCCCGAGGACTAGCCCCGGCGGAGACCCAGTACTTC
CASSPRGLAPAETQYF